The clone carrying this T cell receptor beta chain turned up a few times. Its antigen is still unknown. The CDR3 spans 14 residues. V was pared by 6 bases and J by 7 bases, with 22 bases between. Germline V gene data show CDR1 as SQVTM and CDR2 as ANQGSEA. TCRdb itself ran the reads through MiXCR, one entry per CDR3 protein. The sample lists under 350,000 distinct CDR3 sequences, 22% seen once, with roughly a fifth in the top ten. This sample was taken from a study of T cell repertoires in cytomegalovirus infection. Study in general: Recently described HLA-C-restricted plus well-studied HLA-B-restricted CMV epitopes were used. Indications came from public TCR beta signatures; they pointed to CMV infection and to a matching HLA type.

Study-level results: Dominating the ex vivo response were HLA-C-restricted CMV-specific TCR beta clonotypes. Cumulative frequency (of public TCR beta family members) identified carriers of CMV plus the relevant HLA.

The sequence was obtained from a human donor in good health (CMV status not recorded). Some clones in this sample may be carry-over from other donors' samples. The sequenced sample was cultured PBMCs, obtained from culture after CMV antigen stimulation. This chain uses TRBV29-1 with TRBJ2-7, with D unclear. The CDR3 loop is CSVVTDRVGGEQYF. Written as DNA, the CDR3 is TGCAGCGTAGTCACGGACCGGGTCGGTGGAGAGCAGTACTTC.